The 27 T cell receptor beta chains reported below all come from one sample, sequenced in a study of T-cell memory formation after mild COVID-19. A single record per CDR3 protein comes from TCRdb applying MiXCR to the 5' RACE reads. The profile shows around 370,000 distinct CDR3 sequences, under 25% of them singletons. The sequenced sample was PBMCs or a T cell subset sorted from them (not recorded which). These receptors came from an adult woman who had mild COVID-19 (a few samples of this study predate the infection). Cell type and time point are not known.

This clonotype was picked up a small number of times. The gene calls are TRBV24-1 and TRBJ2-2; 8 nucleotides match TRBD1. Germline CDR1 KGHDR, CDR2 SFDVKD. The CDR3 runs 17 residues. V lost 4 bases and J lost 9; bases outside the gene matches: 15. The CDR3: CATSESGQGRHGRELFF. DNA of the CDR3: TGTGCCACCAGTGAGTCCGGACAGGGCCGACACGGCCGGGAGCTGTTTTTT.

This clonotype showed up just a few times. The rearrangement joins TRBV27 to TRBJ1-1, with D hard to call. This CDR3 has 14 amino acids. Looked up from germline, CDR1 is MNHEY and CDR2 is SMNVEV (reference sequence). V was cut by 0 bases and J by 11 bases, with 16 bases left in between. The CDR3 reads CASSLSPSRMGAFF. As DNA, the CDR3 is TGTGCCAGCAGTTTATCCCCGAGTCGCATGGGGGCTTTCTTT.

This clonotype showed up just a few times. The CDR3 DNA reads TGTGCCACCAGCAGAGATAGCATCACTGAAGCTTTCTTT. The encoded protein is CATSRDSITEAFF. The J gene is TRBJ1-1, the V gene TRBV15; D is unresolved. The CDR3 has 13 residues. Per germline, CDR1 LNHNV and CDR2 YYDKDF (reference sequence). V lost 0 bases to trimming and J lost 4 bases, with 6 bases between them.

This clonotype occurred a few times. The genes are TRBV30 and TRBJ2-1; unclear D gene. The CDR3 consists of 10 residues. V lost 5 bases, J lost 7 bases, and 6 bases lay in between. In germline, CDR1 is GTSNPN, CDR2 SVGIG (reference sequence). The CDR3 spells CAWGGNEQFF. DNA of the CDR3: TGTGCCTGGGGCGGTAATGAGCAGTTCTTC. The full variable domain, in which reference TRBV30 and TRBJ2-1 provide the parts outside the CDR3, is SQTIHQWPATLVQPVGSPLSLECTVEGTSNPNLYWYRQAAGRGLQLLFYSVGIGQISSEVPQNLSASRPQDRQFILSSKKLLLSDSGFYLCAWGGNEQFFGPGTRLTVL.

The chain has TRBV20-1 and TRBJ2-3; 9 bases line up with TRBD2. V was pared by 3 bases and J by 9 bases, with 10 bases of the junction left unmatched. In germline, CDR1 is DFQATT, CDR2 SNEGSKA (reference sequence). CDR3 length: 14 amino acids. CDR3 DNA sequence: TGCAGTGCTAGGATGGCGGGAGGGCCTCCGACGCAGTATTTT. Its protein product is CSARMAGGPPTQYF.

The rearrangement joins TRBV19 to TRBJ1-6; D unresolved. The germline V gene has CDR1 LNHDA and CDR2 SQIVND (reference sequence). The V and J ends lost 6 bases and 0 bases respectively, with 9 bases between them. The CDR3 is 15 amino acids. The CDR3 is CASSDGRSYNSPLHF. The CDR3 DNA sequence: TGTGCCAGTAGCGACGGGCGCTCCTATAATTCACCCCTCCACTTT.

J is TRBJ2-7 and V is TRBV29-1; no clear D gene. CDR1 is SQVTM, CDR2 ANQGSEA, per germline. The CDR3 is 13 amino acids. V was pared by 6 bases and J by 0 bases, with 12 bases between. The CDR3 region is CSVTALSSYEQYF. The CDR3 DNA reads TGCAGCGTAACAGCCTTATCCTCCTACGAGCAGTACTTC.

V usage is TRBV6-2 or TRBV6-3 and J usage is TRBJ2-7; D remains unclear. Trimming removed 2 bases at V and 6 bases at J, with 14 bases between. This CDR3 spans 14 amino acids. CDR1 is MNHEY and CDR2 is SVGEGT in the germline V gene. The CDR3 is CASSYGPPGREQYF. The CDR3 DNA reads TGTGCCAGCAGTTACGGGCCCCCCGGTCGCGAGCAGTACTTC.

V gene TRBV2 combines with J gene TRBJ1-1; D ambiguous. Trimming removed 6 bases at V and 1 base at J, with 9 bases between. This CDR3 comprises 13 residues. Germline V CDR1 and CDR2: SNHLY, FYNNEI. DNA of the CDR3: TGTGCCAGCAGGCCGACTGAGAACACTGAAGCTTTCTTT. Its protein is CASRPTENTEAFF.

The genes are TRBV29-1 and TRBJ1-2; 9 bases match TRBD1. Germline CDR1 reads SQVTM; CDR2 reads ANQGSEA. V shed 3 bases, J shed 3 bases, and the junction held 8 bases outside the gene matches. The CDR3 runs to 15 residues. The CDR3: CSVEGQGTLYYGYTF. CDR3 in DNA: TGCAGCGTTGAGGGACAGGGAACCCTCTACTATGGCTACACCTTC.

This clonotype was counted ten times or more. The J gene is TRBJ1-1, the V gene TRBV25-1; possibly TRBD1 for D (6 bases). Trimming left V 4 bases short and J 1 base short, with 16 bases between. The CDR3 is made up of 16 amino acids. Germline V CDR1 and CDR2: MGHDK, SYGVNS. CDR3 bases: TGTGCCAGCAGTGCTCGGACAGTCCTGGCGAACACTGAAGCTTTCTTT. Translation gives CASSARTVLANTEAFF.

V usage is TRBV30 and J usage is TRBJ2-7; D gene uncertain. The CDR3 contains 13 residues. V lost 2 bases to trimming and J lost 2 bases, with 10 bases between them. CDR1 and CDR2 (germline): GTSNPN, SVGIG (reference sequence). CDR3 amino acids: CAWSTSTTYEQYF. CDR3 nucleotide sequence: TGTGCCTGGAGTACGAGCACAACCTACGAGCAGTACTTC.

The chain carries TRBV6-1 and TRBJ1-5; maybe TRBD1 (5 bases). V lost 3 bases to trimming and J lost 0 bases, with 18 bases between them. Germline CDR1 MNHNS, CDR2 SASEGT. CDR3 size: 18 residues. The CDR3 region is CASSDRGNYPGSNQPQHF. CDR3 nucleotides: TGTGCCAGCAGTGATAGGGGCAATTATCCCGGTAGCAATCAGCCCCAGCATTTT.

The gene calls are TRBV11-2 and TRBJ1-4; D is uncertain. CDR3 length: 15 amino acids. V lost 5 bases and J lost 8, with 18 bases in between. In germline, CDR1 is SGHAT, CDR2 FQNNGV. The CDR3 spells CASSLARVLGEKLFF. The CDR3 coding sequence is TGTGCCAGCAGCCTCGCCCGAGTCCTTGGGGAAAAACTGTTTTTT.

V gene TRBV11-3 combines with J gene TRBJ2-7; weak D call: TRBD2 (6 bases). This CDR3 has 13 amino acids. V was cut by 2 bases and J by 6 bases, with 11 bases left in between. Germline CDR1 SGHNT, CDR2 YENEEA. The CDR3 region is CASSLTLAGEQYF. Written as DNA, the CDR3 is TGTGCCAGCAGCTTAACACTAGCCGGCGAGCAGTACTTC.

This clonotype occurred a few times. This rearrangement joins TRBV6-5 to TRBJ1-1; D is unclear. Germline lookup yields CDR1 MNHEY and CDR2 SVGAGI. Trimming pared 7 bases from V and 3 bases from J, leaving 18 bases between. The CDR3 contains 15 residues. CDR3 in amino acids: CASNPIVGQYTEAFF. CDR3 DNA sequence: TGTGCCAGCAACCCCATCGTCGGCCAGTACACTGAAGCTTTCTTT.

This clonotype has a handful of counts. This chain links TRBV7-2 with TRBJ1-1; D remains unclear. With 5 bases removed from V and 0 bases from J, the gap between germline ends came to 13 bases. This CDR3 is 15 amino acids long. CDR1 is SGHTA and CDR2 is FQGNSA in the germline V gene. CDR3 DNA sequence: TGTGCCAGCAGCCGGGCCGGCACGTTGAACACTGAAGCTTTCTTT. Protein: CASSRAGTLNTEAFF. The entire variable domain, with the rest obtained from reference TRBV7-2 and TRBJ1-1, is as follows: GAGVSQSPSNKVTEKGKDVELRCDPISGHTALYWYRQSLGQGLEFLIYFQGNSAPDKSGLPSDRFSAERTGGSVSTLTIQRTQQEDSAVYLCASSRAGTLNTEAFFGQGTRLTVV.

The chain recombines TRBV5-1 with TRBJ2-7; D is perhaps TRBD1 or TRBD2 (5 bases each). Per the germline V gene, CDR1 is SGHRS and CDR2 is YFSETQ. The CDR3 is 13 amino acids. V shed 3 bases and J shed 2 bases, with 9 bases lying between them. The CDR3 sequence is CASSWDGAYEQYF. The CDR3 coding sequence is TGCGCCAGCAGCTGGGACGGGGCCTACGAGCAGTACTTC. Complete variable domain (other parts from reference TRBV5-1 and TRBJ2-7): KAGVTQTPRYLIKTRGQQVTLSCSPISGHRSVSWYQQTPGQGLQFLFEYFSETQRNKGNFPGRFSGRQFSNSRSEMNVSTLELGDSALYLCASSWDGAYEQYFGPGTRLTVT.

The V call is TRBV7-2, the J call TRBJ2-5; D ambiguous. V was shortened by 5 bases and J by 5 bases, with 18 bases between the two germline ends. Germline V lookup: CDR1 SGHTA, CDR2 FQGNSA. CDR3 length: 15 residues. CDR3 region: CASSLIPARTETQYF. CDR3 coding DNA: TGTGCCAGCAGCCTGATACCTGCTAGGACGGAGACCCAGTACTTC.

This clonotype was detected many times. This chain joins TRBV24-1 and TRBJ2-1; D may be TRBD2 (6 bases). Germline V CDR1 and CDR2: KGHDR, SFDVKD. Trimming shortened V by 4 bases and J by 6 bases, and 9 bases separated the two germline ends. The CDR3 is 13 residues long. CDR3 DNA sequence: TGTGCCACCAGTGACGGGGGTCTCAATGAGCAGTTCTTC. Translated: CATSDGGLNEQFF.

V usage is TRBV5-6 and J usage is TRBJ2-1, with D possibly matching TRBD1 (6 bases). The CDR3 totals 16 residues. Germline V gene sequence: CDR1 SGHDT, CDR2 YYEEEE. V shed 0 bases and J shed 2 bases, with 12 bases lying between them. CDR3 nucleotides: TGTGCCAGCAGCTTGGCTTCAGGGGTGACCTACAATGAGCAGTTCTTC. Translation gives CASSLASGVTYNEQFF.

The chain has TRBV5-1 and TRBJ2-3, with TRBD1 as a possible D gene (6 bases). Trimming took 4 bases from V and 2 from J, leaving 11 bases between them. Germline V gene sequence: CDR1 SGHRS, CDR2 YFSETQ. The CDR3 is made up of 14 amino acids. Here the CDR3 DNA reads TGCGCCAGCAGCGTGGGGGCCCACACAGATACGCAGTATTTT. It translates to CASSVGAHTDTQYF.

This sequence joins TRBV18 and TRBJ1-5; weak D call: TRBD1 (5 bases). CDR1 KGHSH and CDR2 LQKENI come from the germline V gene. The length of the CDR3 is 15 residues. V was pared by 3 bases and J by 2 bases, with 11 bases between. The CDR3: CASSPGLGGNQPQHF. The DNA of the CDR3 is TGTGCCAGCTCACCGGGACTCGGGGGCAATCAGCCCCAGCATTTT.

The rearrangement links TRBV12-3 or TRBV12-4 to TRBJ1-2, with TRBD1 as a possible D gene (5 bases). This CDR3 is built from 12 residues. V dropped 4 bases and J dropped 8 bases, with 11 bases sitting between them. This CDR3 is CASSWGPGGYTF. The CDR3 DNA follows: TGTGCCAGCAGTTGGGGACCCGGGGGCTACACCTTC.

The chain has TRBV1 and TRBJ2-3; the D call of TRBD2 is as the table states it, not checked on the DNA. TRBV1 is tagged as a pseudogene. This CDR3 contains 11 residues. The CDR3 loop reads CSGLAGDTQCF. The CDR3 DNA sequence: TGCAGCGGGCTAGCCGGAGATACGCAGTGTTTT.

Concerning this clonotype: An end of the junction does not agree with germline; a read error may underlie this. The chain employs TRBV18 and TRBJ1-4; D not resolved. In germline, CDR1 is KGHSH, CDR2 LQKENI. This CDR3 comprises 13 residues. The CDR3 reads CASSPSANEKLIF. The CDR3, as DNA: TGTGCCAGCTCCCCCAGCGCTAATGAAAAACTGATTTTT.

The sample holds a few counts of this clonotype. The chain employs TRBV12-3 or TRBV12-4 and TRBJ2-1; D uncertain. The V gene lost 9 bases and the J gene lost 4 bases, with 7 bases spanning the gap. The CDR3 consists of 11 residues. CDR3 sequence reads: CASAVYNEQFF. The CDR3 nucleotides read TGTGCCAGTGCAGTTTACAATGAGCAGTTCTTC.